This entry describes one TCR beta chain. Antigen specificity is unknown. These data originate in a study of shared clonotypes between healthy human individuals. Study observations and caveats: Few donors limited the genetic and exposure-history diversity represented.

This table comes from immunoSEQ multiplex PCR, and its TCRdb copy is limited to in-frame clones, with some not included. The sample carries about 2.3 million clones, 85% to 95% recorded once. This CDR3 contains 14 residues. With 3 bases clipped from V and 2 bases from J, the junction kept 1 base outside the gene matches. Germline V gives CDR1 SGHNT, CDR2 YYREEE (reference sequence). Sequenced input: naive CD4+ T cells from PBMCs. Documented subset: CD45RA+ positively selected. This clonotype originated in a young man in good health. Some clones in this sample may be carry-over from other donors' samples. V gene TRBV5-4 combines with J gene TRBJ1-1, with 10 bases fitting TRBD1. CDR3 DNA: TGTGCCAGCAGCTCGACAGGGGGCAACACTGAAGCTTTCTTT. Protein sequence: CASSSTGGNTEAFF.